The present T cell receptor beta chain was sequenced within a study of monozygotic twins with inflammatory bowel disease. General observations from the study: Among IBD patients, TCRbeta diversity (inverse Simpson) was lower than in healthy co-twins. For IBD patients, clonotypes shared with others were fewer than for healthy twins, especially with disease activity. In these data, no single strong IBD-associated signal or clonotype received support.

Remarks on this clonotype: Its antigen is undetermined.

Germline V lookup: CDR1 SGDLS, CDR2 YYNGEE. CDR3 length: 14 amino acids. UMIs were attached via template switching, each with a 6-nucleotide sample barcode. Reanalyzing the 5' RACE reads, TCRdb keeps one entry per CDR3 protein, without DNA. The specimen's table records more than 300,000 distinct CDR3 sequences. The V call is TRBV9, the J call TRBJ1-4. The sequence came from a human donor with ulcerative colitis or Crohn's disease, or a healthy co-twin of an affected twin (not recorded which). Source material: blood. The CDR3 here is CASSVGSGDEKLFF.